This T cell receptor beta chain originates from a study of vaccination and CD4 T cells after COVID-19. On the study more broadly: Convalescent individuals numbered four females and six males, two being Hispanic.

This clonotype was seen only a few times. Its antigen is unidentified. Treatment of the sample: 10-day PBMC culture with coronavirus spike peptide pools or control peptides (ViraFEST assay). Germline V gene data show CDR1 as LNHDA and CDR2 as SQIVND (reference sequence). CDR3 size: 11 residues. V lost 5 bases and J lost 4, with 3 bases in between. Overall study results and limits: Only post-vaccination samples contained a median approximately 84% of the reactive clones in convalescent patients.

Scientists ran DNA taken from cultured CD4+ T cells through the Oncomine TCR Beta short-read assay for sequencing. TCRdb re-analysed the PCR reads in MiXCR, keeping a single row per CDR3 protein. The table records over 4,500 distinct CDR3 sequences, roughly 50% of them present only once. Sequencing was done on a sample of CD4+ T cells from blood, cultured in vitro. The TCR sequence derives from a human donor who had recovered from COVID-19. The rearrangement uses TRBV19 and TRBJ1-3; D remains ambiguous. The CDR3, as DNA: TGTGCCAGTAGTTACGGAAACACCATATATTTT. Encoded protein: CASSYGNTIYF.